The subject of this entry is one TCR beta chain. The antigen is undetermined. V was shortened by 0 bases and J by 0 bases, with 11 bases between the two germline ends. This CDR3 comprises 16 residues. CDR1 is WNHNN and CDR2 is SYGVQD in the germline V gene (reference sequence). Terminally differentiated effector memory CD45RA+ cells were excluded by CCR7 positive selection of CD45RO-negative cells. The sample is drawn from a study of shared clonotypes between healthy human individuals. Study findings and constraints: The study found about 5.1% of naive CD4 clonotypes shared across four donors.

Using immunoSEQ multiplex PCR, the repertoire was profiled, and TCRdb retains in-frame clones only, with some absent. The sample lists about 2 million clones; roughly 95% were seen once. Sequencing was done on a sample of naive CD8+ T cells sorted from blood. The chain uses TRBV10-1 and TRBJ2-5; either TRBD1 or TRBD2 may fit D (5 bases each). The receptor's source is a man aged 18 to 29 in good health. The CDR3 protein is CASSESGEGNQETQYF. CDR3 bases: TGCGCCAGCAGTGAGTCGGGGGAAGGGAACCAAGAGACCCAGTACTTC.